This TCR beta chain derives from a study of cytomegalovirus exposure and HLA in healthy donors. Turning to the study itself: The study's early data release held around 85 million unique TCRs from HLA-typed donors. Study results and caveats: Earlier analysis yielded a pattern in which most TCR beta V segments were productive about 87% or about 30% of the time. When presence/absence was analysed, sequencing depth was taken to be roughly uniform across donors.

Comment on this clone: The antigen is not known.

A multiplex PCR was run with 60 Vbeta primers and 13 Jbeta primers. Measured with immunoSEQ multiplex PCR; TCRdb has only the in-frame clones, and not every one. The table records 170,000 or so clones, about four fifths of them present only once. What was sequenced was PBMCs. The TCR was taken from a man younger than 45 in good health and CMV-seropositive.

CDR3 sequence reads: CASSYVWTSGNNEQFF. CDR3 DNA: TGTGCCAGCAGTTATGTATGGACTAGCGGTAACAATGAGCAGTTCTTC. The chain recombines TRBV6-5 with TRBJ2-1; 10 nucleotides agree with TRBD2. This CDR3 region has 16 residues. The V and J ends lost 3 bases and 5 bases, in that order; junction bases with no gene match: 7. The germline V gene has CDR1 MNHEY and CDR2 SVGAGI.